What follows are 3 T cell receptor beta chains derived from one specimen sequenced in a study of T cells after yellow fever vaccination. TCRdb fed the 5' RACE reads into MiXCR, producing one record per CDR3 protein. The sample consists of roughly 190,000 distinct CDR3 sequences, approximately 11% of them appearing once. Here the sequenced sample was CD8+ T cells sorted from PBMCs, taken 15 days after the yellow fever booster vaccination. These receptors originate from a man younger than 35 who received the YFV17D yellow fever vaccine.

CDR3 nucleotides: TGTGCCAGCAGTCCGGGAGGGGGCTTCGGTACGCAGTATTTT. Its translation: CASSPGGGFGTQYF. V gene TRBV6-5 combines with J gene TRBJ2-3; TRBD2 is a possible D gene (8 bases). The CDR3 is 14 amino acids. V lost 5 bases and J 8 bases, leaving 17 bases between the germline ends. Per the germline V gene, CDR1 is MNHEY and CDR2 is SVGAGI.

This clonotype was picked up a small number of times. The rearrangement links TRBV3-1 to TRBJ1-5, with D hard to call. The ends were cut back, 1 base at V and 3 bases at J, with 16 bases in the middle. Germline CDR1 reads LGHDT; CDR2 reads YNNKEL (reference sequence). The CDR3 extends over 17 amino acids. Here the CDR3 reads CASSQGLADYNNQPQHF. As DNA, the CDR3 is TGTGCCAGCAGCCAAGGTTTGGCCGATTACAACAATCAGCCCCAGCATTTT.

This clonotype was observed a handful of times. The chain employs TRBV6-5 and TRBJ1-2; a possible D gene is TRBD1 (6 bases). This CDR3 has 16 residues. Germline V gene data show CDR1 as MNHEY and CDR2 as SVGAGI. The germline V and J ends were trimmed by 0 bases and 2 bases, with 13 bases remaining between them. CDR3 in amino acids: CASSYSGRGENYGYTF. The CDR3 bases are TGTGCCAGCAGTTACTCAGGCAGGGGCGAAAACTATGGCTACACCTTC.